This T cell receptor beta chain was sequenced for a study of CD8+ T cells in alopecia areata. About the research overall: Female C3H/HeJ mice aged roughly 7-11 weeks received skin from roughly 6-12-month-old C3H/HeJ donors with spontaneous alopecia.

RNA was isolated and reverse transcribed to cDNA, the sequencing template. Sequenced by immunoSEQ multiplex PCR; TCRdb stores in-frame clones only, minus some. The repertoire yields some 110,000 clones, none seen only once; the top ten contain roughly 21%. Study outcomes and limitations: In scalp samples, resident alphabeta T cells of normal skin are also sequenced. Normal scalp had lower clonality than lesional scalp, with alopecia totalis/universalis lesions showing this most strongly.

Comments on this clone: Antigen specificity is unknown. Mouse gene names and germline throughout.

Sequencing was done on a sample of lesional skin. The sequence derives from a C3H/HeJ mouse with alopecia areata. The MHC haplotype of this mouse line is H2-k.

The part of the CDR3 DNA that was read is TGCACCTGCAGTGCCGAGACAGGCTAT. Its translation is CTCSAETGY. In full, the CDR3 reads CTCSAETGYEQYF. The chain is built from TRBV1 and TRBJ2-7; D might be TRBD1 (6 bases). Read data end 4 residues before the CDR3 end; the end is taken from the germline J gene. The germline V and J ends were trimmed by 3 bases and 3 bases, with 9 bases remaining between them. From germline, CDR1 is NSQYPW and CDR2 LRSPGD (reference sequence). The CDR3 loop spans 13 amino acids. The whole variable domain, remainder taken from reference TRBV1 and TRBJ2-7, is VTLLEQNPRWRLVPRGQAVNLRCILKNSQYPWMSWYQQDLQKQLQWLFTLRSPGDKEVKSLPGADYLATRVTDTELRLQVANMSQGRTLYCTCSAETGYEQYFGPGTRLTVL.